Below, 5 T cell receptor beta chains from the same sample are listed, as sequenced in a study of identical twins. TCRdb called the 5' RACE reads again in MiXCR, with one record for every CDR3 protein. In the table there are 1.5 million to 2 million distinct CDR3 sequences, less than 35% of which are singletons. Sample: cord blood. The receptors come from a newborn girl in good health.

This clonotype was counted a few times. The CDR3 here is CAISVGGRGSWNTEAFF. As DNA, the CDR3 is TGTGCCATCAGTGTAGGTGGCAGGGGAAGTTGGAACACTGAAGCTTTCTTT. V and J are TRBV10-3 and TRBJ1-1; possibly TRBD1 for D (6 bases). Trimming removed 4 bases from V and 1 base from J, with 19 bases in between. CDR1 and CDR2 from the germline V gene are ENHRY and SYGVKD. CDR3 length: 17 amino acids.

This clonotype has a handful of counts. The rearrangement links TRBV2 to TRBJ2-7; 7 positions agree with TRBD2. CDR3 length: 16 amino acids. The ends lost 6 bases at V and 4 bases at J; junction bases unmatched: 15. Germline-derived CDR1 and CDR2 are SNHLY and FYNNEI. For the CDR3, the DNA is TGTGCCAGCAGCGACCCCGTGGTAGCGGGTTTTTACGAGCAGTACTTC. Translation gives CASSDPVVAGFYEQYF.

In regard to this clonotype: One end of the junction varies from germline; a read error may be responsible. The rearrangement uses TRBV10-3 and TRBJ2-3, with D possibly matching TRBD2 (6 bases). Germline V CDR1 and CDR2: ENHRY, SYGVKD. CDR3 length equals 15 residues. The DNA for the CDR3 is TGTGCCATCAGTGAGTCGGAGGGCGAGACAGATACGCGGTATTTT. Amino acids: CAISESEGETDTRYF.

This clonotype was observed at least ten times. This rearrangement joins TRBV12-3 or TRBV12-4 to TRBJ2-1, with 8 positions matching TRBD2. The CDR3 contains 19 residues. Trimming took 0 bases from V and 2 from J; bases not matched to a gene: 12. The CDR3 loop is CASSLAVLSSGFPYNEQFF. As DNA, the CDR3 is TGTGCCAGCAGTTTAGCGGTATTGTCTAGCGGGTTTCCCTACAATGAGCAGTTCTTC.

This clonotype showed up just a few times. This sequence joins TRBV20-1 and TRBJ2-1, with 7 bases matching TRBD1. Germline V CDR1 and CDR2: DFQATT, SNEGSKA (reference sequence). V shed 5 bases and J 8 bases; nucleotides not matched to a gene: 15. The CDR3 contains 15 residues. The CDR3 bases are TGCAGTGCTCCCCGGGACAGCCCTTTGCGAGATGAGCAGTTCTTC. Encoded protein: CSAPRDSPLRDEQFF.